These T cell receptor beta chains were read from a single sample in a study of blood T cell repertoires in COVID-19. Using immunoSEQ multiplex PCR, the repertoire was profiled, and TCRdb retains in-frame clones only, with some absent. The sample has around 200,000 clones; approximately 91% are singletons. The specimen sequenced was peripheral blood. Source of these receptors: a man younger than 30 with active or convalescent COVID-19. The conserved cysteine and the conserved F or W are not part of the CDR3 here. Not every row has a clone size; where given, it reads once, few, many or a size class.

clone_size j_call v_call cdr3_aa
once TRBJ2-3 TRBV5-1 ASSLGTATSTDTQY
NA TRBJ2-7 TRBV4-3 ASSQGTGSSYEQY
NA TRBJ1-1 TRBV7-9 ASSSSTGGGTEAF
NA TRBJ1-1 TRBV30 AWSAKRGTEAF
NA TRBJ2-3 TRBV5-1 ASMSNVIRDSRTDTQY
NA TRBJ1-4 TRBV2 ASIFRQGNEKLF
NA TRBJ1-1 TRBV10-3 AISFDRLTEAF
NA TRBJ2-5 TRBV19 ASSNGRETQY
NA TRBJ1-4 TRBV7-6 ASSLAGEANEKLF
NA TRBJ1-1 TRBV19 ASSIVSGGTEAF
NA TRBJ1-3 TRBV5-1 ASAWGGQILNSGNTIY
NA TRBJ2-1 TRBV7-6 ASSLNREYNEQF
NA TRBJ2-3 TRBV11-2 ASSFDPPAGAQDTQY
NA TRBJ1-2 TRBV19 ASSETGDYGYT
NA TRBJ1-1 TRBV2 ASSPDSRMNTEAF
NA TRBJ1-4 TRBV3-1/TRBV3-2 ASSQGYRNEKLF
NA TRBJ1-1 TRBV3-1/TRBV3-2 ASSSTLNTEAF
NA TRBJ2-3 TRBV30 AWSVLGGPSTDTQY
NA TRBJ2-7 TRBV10-3 AISETRTGGGEQY
NA TRBJ1-2 TRBV28 ASSREAPYGYT
NA TRBJ2-7 TRBV7-2 ASSVLAGGYSYEQY
NA TRBJ1-3 TRBV30 AWSDRDRVY
NA TRBJ1-1 TRBV7-9 ASSADSSEAF
NA TRBJ2-7 TRBV11-2 ASRPQEGAWASAEQY
NA TRBJ1-1 TRBV7-3 ASSLGQGASEAF
NA TRBJ2-6 TRBV19 ASSIQVSGANVLT
NA TRBJ2-6 TRBV9 ASTLPRATGANVLT
NA TRBJ2-1 TRBV4-2 ASSQRTSGIGSYNEQF
once TRBJ1-1 TRBV27 AARQYQNTEAF
few TRBJ1-1 TRBV7-8 ASSLAGDSFSTEAF